The 30 T cell receptor beta chains reported below all come from one sample, sequenced in a study of identical twins. A single record per CDR3 protein comes from TCRdb applying MiXCR to the 5' RACE reads. Found here are approximately 500,000 distinct CDR3 sequences, 24% of them singletons; the top ten hold 2.5% to 3.5%. The sample was also reused in another study, on T cells expressing NK-cell markers.

Sequencing was performed on CD4+ T cells sorted from blood. These receptor sequences come from a woman younger than 35 in good health.

This clonotype was counted ten times or more. The rearrangement joins TRBV20-1 to TRBJ2-3; 7 bases are a match to TRBD2. V lost 4 bases, J lost 1 base, and 8 bases stayed unmatched. From germline, CDR1 is DFQATT and CDR2 SNEGSKA (reference sequence). The CDR3 is 15 residues long. CDR3 in DNA: TGCAGTGCTATTGCGGGGGAGATTGGCACAGATACGCAGTATTTT. Its protein is CSAIAGEIGTDTQYF.

The genes are TRBV7-9 and TRBJ1-1, with 8 nucleotides matching TRBD1. Germline CDR1 SEHNR, CDR2 FQNEAQ (reference sequence). The CDR3 loop spans 15 amino acids. The V segment lost 5 bases and the J segment 1 base; nucleotides outside the gene matches: 6. CDR3 coding DNA: TGTGCCAGCAGCGCCCCGGACAGGGCGAACACTGAAGCTTTCTTT. It yields the protein CASSAPDRANTEAFF.

This clonotype occurred a few times. CDR3 DNA sequence: TGCGCCAGCAGCTTATCTGCGATGAACACTGAAGCTTTCTTT. Amino acids: CASSLSAMNTEAFF. This sequence joins TRBV5-1 and TRBJ1-1; D call uncertain. The CDR3 is 14 amino acids. Germline lookup yields CDR1 SGHRS and CDR2 YFSETQ. V was clipped by 2 bases and J by 0 bases, with 8 bases between them.

V usage is TRBV11-3 and J usage is TRBJ2-3; no clear D. The CDR3 extends over 15 amino acids. Trimming removed 5 bases from V and 2 bases from J, with 14 bases in between. Germline V gene data show CDR1 as SGHNT and CDR2 as YENEEA. CDR3 DNA: TGTGCCAGCAGCCCGAGAAGTACCTACACAGATACGCAGTATTTT. Its protein is CASSPRSTYTDTQYF.

In its sample, this clonotype was seen a few times. The chain uses TRBV7-9 and TRBJ2-1, with 7 bases fitting TRBD2. This CDR3 contains 17 residues. With V trimmed by 5 bases and J by 3 bases, 13 bases remained unmatched. Germline assignment: CDR1 SEHNR and CDR2 FQNEAQ (reference sequence). The CDR3 sequence: CASSPKPAGVFYNEQFF. CDR3 DNA sequence: TGTGCCAGCAGCCCCAAACCCGCGGGGGTCTTCTACAATGAGCAGTTCTTC.

This clonotype was observed a few times. This CDR3 is CAISAGTLKQYF. CDR3 nucleotide sequence: TGTGCCATCAGTGCCGGGACGCTCAAGCAGTACTTC. This rearrangement joins TRBV10-3 to TRBJ2-7; D may correspond to TRBD1 or TRBD2 (5 bases each). V was shortened by 4 bases and J by 8 bases, with 12 bases between the two germline ends. The CDR3 is 12 amino acids. CDR1 is ENHRY and CDR2 is SYGVKD in the germline V gene.

The sample holds a few counts of this clonotype. V usage is TRBV20-1 and J usage is TRBJ2-2; TRBD1 is a possible D gene (6 bases). Germline V gene data show CDR1 as DFQATT and CDR2 as SNEGSKA (reference sequence). The CDR3 runs 12 residues. V was cut by 5 bases and J by 6 bases, with 10 bases left in between. The CDR3 coding sequence is TGCAGTGCTGGGGGCCATCCCGGGGAGCTGTTTTTT. Its protein product is CSAGGHPGELFF.

The chain recombines TRBV5-8 with TRBJ2-3; TRBD2 aligns across 8 bases. Germline trimming cut 4 bases from V and 0 bases from J; bases unmatched to any gene: 4. The CDR3 contains 15 residues. The germline V gene encodes CDR1 SGHTS and CDR2 YDEGEE. The CDR3 reads CASSAGLGSTDTQYF. CDR3 coding DNA: TGTGCCAGCAGCGCGGGACTAGGGAGCACAGATACGCAGTATTTT.

The chain recombines TRBV20-1 with TRBJ2-2; 10 nucleotides line up with TRBD2. Germline CDR1 and CDR2: DFQATT and SNEGSKA (reference sequence). V was clipped by 6 bases and J by 3 bases; unmatched bases: 10. The CDR3 loop spans 16 amino acids. The CDR3 region is CSASASGSSYTGELFF. In nucleotides, the CDR3 is TGCAGTGCCTCCGCTAGCGGGAGTTCGTACACCGGGGAGCTGTTTTTT.

The CDR3: CASSLTGATYNEQFF. Written as DNA, the CDR3 is TGTGCCAGCAGCCTTACAGGGGCCACCTACAATGAGCAGTTCTTC. The chain links TRBV3-1 to TRBJ2-1, with 7 bases that match TRBD1. With 4 bases clipped from V and 2 bases from J, the junction kept 5 bases outside the gene matches. The CDR3 totals 15 residues. Per germline, CDR1 LGHDT and CDR2 YNNKEL (reference sequence).

This clonotype was counted between two and nine times. This chain uses TRBV27 with TRBJ2-2; D perhaps matches TRBD1 (5 bases). V lost 6 bases, J lost 1 base, and 9 bases lay in between. The germline V gene encodes CDR1 MNHEY and CDR2 SMNVEV (reference sequence). The CDR3 covers 14 residues. CDR3 bases: TGTGCCAGCAGGCGGCAGGGGAACACCGGGGAGCTGTTTTTT. Translation: CASRRQGNTGELFF.

This clonotype has more than one count but fewer than ten. This chain joins TRBV29-1 and TRBJ2-1; D not certain. The CDR3 contains 15 residues. V dropped 5 bases and J dropped 7 bases, with 21 bases sitting between them. Germline V gene data show CDR1 as SQVTM and CDR2 as ANQGSEA. The CDR3 here is CSVQLTRALGNEQFF. In DNA, the CDR3 is TGCAGCGTTCAATTGACCCGGGCCCTTGGGAATGAGCAGTTCTTC.

V and J are TRBV27 and TRBJ2-1; 9 bases line up with TRBD2. Germline V CDR1 and CDR2: MNHEY, SMNVEV (reference sequence). The CDR3 sequence is 16 residues long. The junction had 16 bases not matched to a gene; V was cut back by 6 bases and J by 10 bases. CDR3 amino acids: CASSSLAGVISREQFF. In DNA form, the CDR3 reads TGTGCCAGCAGCTCTTTAGCGGGGGTAATCTCTAGAGAGCAGTTCTTC.

There are a few counts of this clonotype. This rearrangement joins TRBV2 to TRBJ1-2; D is unresolved. The CDR3 totals 12 residues. Per the germline V gene, CDR1 is SNHLY and CDR2 is FYNNEI. Deletions cut 8 bases from V and 3 bases from J, with 10 bases between. CDR3: CASGLEDYGYTF. The CDR3 DNA sequence: TGTGCCAGCGGGCTGGAGGACTATGGCTACACCTTC.

The chain combines TRBV7-2 with TRBJ2-7; 11 bases are a match to TRBD1. V was pared by 1 base and J by 3 bases, with 5 bases of the junction left unmatched. Looked up from germline, CDR1 is SGHTA and CDR2 is FQGNSA. The CDR3 has 16 amino acids. Written as DNA, the CDR3 is TGTGCCAGCAGCTTAGACGTCGGGACAGGGGGCTACGAGCAGTACTTC. Protein: CASSLDVGTGGYEQYF.

The gene calls are TRBV5-4 and TRBJ2-2, with D hard to call. V was clipped by 4 bases and J by 8 bases, with 9 bases between them. The CDR3 has 12 residues. CDR1 and CDR2 from the germline V gene are SGHNT and YYREEE (reference sequence). CDR3 nucleotide sequence: TGTGCCAGCAGCGTACAGACTGGGGAGCTGTTTTTT. This sequence encodes CASSVQTGELFF. Full variable domain (outside the CDR3, taken from reference TRBV5-4 and TRBJ2-2): ETGVTQSPTHLIKTRGQQVTLRCSSQSGHNTVSWYQQALGQGPQFIFQYYREEENGRGNFPPRFSGLQFPNYSSELNVNALELDDSALYLCASSVQTGELFFGEGSRLTVL.

This clonotype was recorded a few times. This chain links TRBV12-3 or TRBV12-4 with TRBJ1-4; 9 bases fit TRBD1. Trimming at V came to 5 bases and at J to 3 bases, leaving 13 bases not matched to a gene. The CDR3 length is 18 residues. The CDR3 reads CASSPYRRRTGANEKLFF. CDR3 nucleotide sequence: TGTGCCAGCAGTCCCTACCGACGGCGGACAGGGGCTAATGAAAAACTGTTTTTT.

The V gene is TRBV10-1, the J gene TRBJ2-1; D unclear. The V gene lost 0 bases and the J gene lost 13 bases, with 13 bases spanning the gap. The CDR3 covers 13 residues. CDR1 WNHNN and CDR2 SYGVQD come from the germline V gene (reference sequence). Here the CDR3 DNA reads TGCGCCAGCAGTGAGTCAAGCCGGGCCGCCCAGTTCTTC. Translated: CASSESSRAAQFF.

The chain couples TRBV29-1 to TRBJ1-2, with 9 bases lining up with TRBD1. The CDR3 is 13 amino acids. Germline V gene sequence: CDR1 SQVTM, CDR2 ANQGSEA. V shed 6 bases, J shed 3 bases, and the junction held 5 bases outside the gene matches. The CDR3 reads CSVPGTGYYGYTF. In DNA form, the CDR3 reads TGCAGCGTCCCTGGGACAGGGTACTATGGCTACACCTTC.

CDR3 nucleotides: TGCGCCAGTCGGCCCCAAAGCTCCTACGAGCAGTACTTC. It encodes CASRPQSSYEQYF. The genes are TRBV5-1 and TRBJ2-7; D is unclear. From germline, CDR1 is SGHRS and CDR2 YFSETQ. The length of the CDR3 is 13 residues. Trimming left V 8 bases short and J 0 bases short, with 12 bases between.

The chain links TRBV6-1 to TRBJ2-7, with a tentative D call TRBD2 (7 bases). The germline CDR1 and CDR2 sequences are MNHNS and SASEGT. The CDR3 contains 14 residues. V was pared by 6 bases and J by 9 bases, with 21 bases between. The CDR3 loop is CASRSGSAGAGQYF. The CDR3, as DNA: TGTGCCAGCAGATCCGGGTCGGCGGGGGCCGGGCAGTACTTC.

V and J are TRBV20-1 and TRBJ2-5, with D perhaps matching TRBD2 (6 bases). Germline CDR1 reads DFQATT; CDR2 reads SNEGSKA (reference sequence). V lost 5 bases to trimming and J lost 0 bases, with 16 bases between them. This CDR3 is 15 amino acids long. The DNA of the CDR3 is TGCAGTGCTCTCCTCGGCGGGACGTACCAAGAGACCCAGTACTTC. It is translated as CSALLGGTYQETQYF.

This clonotype was seen only a few times. V is TRBV4-2 and J is TRBJ1-1; TRBD1 matches at 7 bases. The CDR3 is 14 residues long. J was trimmed by 5 bases and V by 4 bases; bases with no gene match: 7. Germline CDR1 LGHNA, CDR2 YNFKEQ. The DNA of the CDR3 is TGTGCCAGCAGCCCTACAGGGGTGGGAACTGAAGCTTTCTTT. As protein: CASSPTGVGTEAFF.

V gene TRBV7-2 combines with J gene TRBJ2-3; the match to TRBD1 covers 7 bases. Germline trimming cut 5 bases from V and 7 bases from J; bases unmatched to any gene: 12. CDR3 length: 15 residues. Germline CDR1 reads SGHTA; CDR2 reads FQGNSA. DNA for the CDR3: TGTGCCAGCAGCCCTAGGGACAGCCTAAGGAATACGCAGTATTTT. It yields the protein CASSPRDSLRNTQYF.

This clonotype was recorded at least ten times. V is TRBV7-8 and J is TRBJ2-2, with TRBD2 matching over 10 bases. The CDR3 is 15 amino acids. The V gene's germline CDR1 is SGHVS and CDR2 FQNEAQ. V lost 7 bases and J lost 7; bases outside the gene matches: 9. The CDR3, as DNA: TGTGCCAGCAACTGGGGAGCGGGAGGGTTCGGGGAGCTGTTTTTT. Protein product: CASNWGAGGFGELFF.

Concerning this clonotype itself: At one boundary the junction diverges from the germline segment, which might be a read error. The chain joins TRBV7-7 to TRBJ2-2; a possible D gene is TRBD2 (7 bases). Per germline, CDR1 SSHAT and CDR2 FNYEAQ (reference sequence). The length of the CDR3 is 18 residues. The CDR3 bases are TGTGCTAGCAGCTTGCGATTGCGGGGGCCGTCGAACACCGGGGAGCTGTTTTTT. As protein: CASSLRLRGPSNTGELFF.

This clonotype was found a few times. The gene calls are TRBV12-3 or TRBV12-4 and TRBJ2-1; possibly TRBD2 for D (5 bases). The CDR3 has 14 residues. V was cut by 6 bases and J by 5 bases, with 14 bases left in between. The CDR3 region is CASSPGLGDNEQFF. The CDR3, as DNA: TGTGCCAGCAGCCCCGGACTGGGAGACAATGAGCAGTTCTTC.

This chain links TRBV7-2 with TRBJ2-7; 13 positions match TRBD2. This CDR3 is built from 15 residues. V gave up 3 bases and J gave up 5 bases; unmatched junction bases: 4. Germline lookup yields CDR1 SGHTA and CDR2 FQGNSA. CDR3 residues: CASSFTGTSGNEQYF. The CDR3 DNA is TGTGCCAGCAGCTTCACCGGGACTAGCGGGAACGAGCAGTACTTC. The full variable domain, rest sourced from reference TRBV7-2 and TRBJ2-7, is GAGVSQSPSNKVTEKGKDVELRCDPISGHTALYWYRQSLGQGLEFLIYFQGNSAPDKSGLPSDRFSAERTGGSVSTLTIQRTQQEDSAVYLCASSFTGTSGNEQYFGPGTRLTVT.

This clonotype was observed many times. The chain combines TRBV5-1 with TRBJ2-1; D gene uncertain. The CDR3 runs to 12 residues. The V end lost 2 bases, the J end lost 7 bases, and 7 bases lay between the germline ends. Germline V gene sequence: CDR1 SGHRS, CDR2 YFSETQ. In DNA, the CDR3 is TGCGCCAGCAGCTTTAGCCAGAATGAGCAGTTCTTC. Protein: CASSFSQNEQFF.

The V call is TRBV12-3 or TRBV12-4, the J call TRBJ2-1, with a weak D call TRBD1 (6 bases). This CDR3 has 14 amino acids. Between the trimmed V and J ends, which lost 7 bases and 0 bases, there was a span of 10 bases. This CDR3 is CASKDRSSYNEQFF. CDR3 DNA sequence: TGTGCCAGCAAGGACAGAAGCTCCTACAATGAGCAGTTCTTC.